The 27 T cell receptor beta chains in this list originate from one sample, sequenced in a study of blood T cells in healthy people across ages. Through a sample-barcoded 5' primer and a J-beta primer mix, a second PCR was run for roughly 7 to 12 cycles. In TCRdb, the 5' RACE reads were re-called with MiXCR into one record per CDR3 protein. The sample lists about 1,800,000 distinct CDR3 sequences; 28% were seen once. The sequencing input was blood. These receptors all come from a woman younger than 45 in good health.

This chain uses TRBV6-5 with TRBJ2-1; 10 positions agree with TRBD2. The CDR3 sequence is 16 residues long. The junction had 2 bases not matched to a gene; V was cut back by 0 bases and J by 3 bases. CDR1 and CDR2 from the germline V gene are MNHEY and SVGAGI. CDR3 protein: CASSYSWTSGYNEQFF. Written as DNA, the CDR3 is TGTGCCAGCAGTTACTCTTGGACTAGCGGCTACAATGAGCAGTTCTTC.

V is TRBV2 and J is TRBJ2-7, with TRBD1 as a possible D gene (5 bases). CDR1 and CDR2 (germline): SNHLY, FYNNEI. This CDR3 spans 12 amino acids. Trimming pared 7 bases from V and 4 bases from J, leaving 11 bases between. The CDR3 loop reads CASTTERYEQYF. The CDR3 nucleotides are TGTGCCAGCACGACAGAAAGATACGAGCAGTACTTC.

The chain has TRBV11-2 and TRBJ2-7, with 12 bases that match TRBD2. The end of the DNA is better explained by TRBJ2-5, so the J call may be wrong. The V gene's germline CDR1 is SGHAT and CDR2 FQNNGV. The CDR3 contains 16 residues. DNA of the CDR3: TGTGCCAGCAGCCTAGGACTAGCGGGAACCCAAGAGACCCAGTACTTC. This codes for CASSLGLAGTQETQYF.

This clonotype was seen a handful of times. The V gene is TRBV7-6, the J gene TRBJ2-1; D could derive from TRBD1 or TRBD2 (6 bases each). The CDR3 is 16 amino acids. Trimming cost V 4 bases and J 0 bases, with 13 bases left between them. Germline CDR1 is SGHVS and CDR2 is FNYEAQ. The CDR3 bases are TGTGCCAGCAGCTCGGAGGGGGATTCCTCCTACAATGAGCAGTTCTTC. Translation: CASSSEGDSSYNEQFF.

This clonotype has ten or more counts. This sequence joins TRBV12-3 or TRBV12-4 and TRBJ1-5, with unresolved D. This CDR3 is built from 14 residues. The ends were cut back, 5 bases at V and 1 base at J, with 9 bases in the middle. The DNA of the CDR3 is TGTGCCAGCAGTCCTAGGGAGAGCAATCAGCCCCAGCATTTT. Protein sequence: CASSPRESNQPQHF.

This clonotype was picked up a small number of times. This chain uses TRBV7-9 with TRBJ1-2; a weak D match, TRBD1 (5 bases). Between the trimmed V and J ends, which lost 1 base and 3 bases, there was a span of 12 bases. The germline V gene has CDR1 SEHNR and CDR2 FQNEAQ (reference sequence). This CDR3 has 15 residues. CDR3 in amino acids: CASSLDWQGDYGYTF. The CDR3 DNA reads as TGTGCCAGCAGCTTAGATTGGCAGGGTGACTATGGCTACACCTTC.

In regard to this clonotype: A single base separates this from a much larger clone, so it may be a read error. The V call is TRBV12-3 or TRBV12-4, the J call TRBJ2-1; 8 bases align to TRBD2. Near its end, the DNA agrees better with TRBJ2-7, so the J call may be wrong. The CDR3 spans 14 residues. The CDR3 here is CASSPRLASNEQYF. The CDR3 DNA follows: TGTGCCAGCAGTCCGAGACTAGCGAGCAATGAGCAGTACTTC.

This clonotype was detected ten times or more. This CDR3 reads CASSYSIRDHSGANVLTF. CDR3 nucleotides: TGTGCCAGCAGTTACTCGATCCGGGATCACTCTGGGGCCAACGTCCTGACTTTC. The chain employs TRBV6-6 and TRBJ2-6, with D maybe TRBD2 (5 bases). The CDR3 runs 18 residues. Germline loops: CDR1 MNHNY, CDR2 SVGAGI (reference sequence). V was clipped by 0 bases and J by 0 bases, with 12 bases between them.

This clonotype was seen repeatedly, ten times or more. The chain employs TRBV29-1 and TRBJ2-1; 9 nucleotides line up with TRBD2. Germline assignment: CDR1 SQVTM and CDR2 ANQGSEA. V was clipped by 4 bases and J by 6 bases; unmatched bases: 7. The CDR3 runs to 14 residues. Here the CDR3 reads CSVGAGGNPNEQFF. Written as DNA, the CDR3 is TGCAGCGTTGGGGCGGGAGGGAATCCCAATGAGCAGTTCTTC.

With respect to this clonotype: Since a much larger clone is just one base distant, this may be a read error. This sequence joins TRBV18 and TRBJ2-5; no reliable D call. This CDR3 is 14 amino acids long. Germline CDR1 is KGHSH and CDR2 is LQKENI. CDR3 DNA: TGTACCAGCTCACGGTCGTCGTACCAAGAGACCCAGTACTTC. Its protein is CTSSRSSYQETQYF.

CDR3 residues: CASSLRDTQGDTQYF. CDR3 DNA: TGTGCCAGCAGCTTACGGGACACCCAGGGGGATACGCAGTATTTT. The chain links TRBV7-8 to TRBJ2-3; a weak D match, TRBD1 (6 bases). Deletions cut 2 bases from V and 6 bases from J, with 15 bases between. The length of the CDR3 is 15 residues. The germline gives CDR1 SGHVS, CDR2 FQNEAQ. The full variable domain, in which reference TRBV7-8 and TRBJ2-3 provide the parts outside the CDR3, is GAGVSQSPRYKVAKRGQDVALRCDPISGHVSLFWYQQALGQGPEFLTYFQNEAQLDKSGLPSDRFFAERPEGSVSTLKIQRTQQEDSAVYLCASSLRDTQGDTQYFGPGTRLTVL.

This clonotype was counted at least ten times. The V and J genes are TRBV12-3 or TRBV12-4 and TRBJ2-1; D is ambiguous. Trimming cost V 2 bases and J 5 bases, with 7 bases left between them. This CDR3 comprises 13 residues. This CDR3 reads CASSLIRNNEQFF. Written as DNA, the CDR3 is TGTGCCAGCAGTTTAATCAGGAACAATGAGCAGTTCTTC.

There are a few counts of this clonotype. V and J are TRBV6-2 or TRBV6-3 and TRBJ2-3; TRBD1 might be the D (6 bases). Germline CDR1 MNHEY, CDR2 SVGEGT. CDR3 size: 13 residues. Trimming pared 7 bases from V and 3 bases from J, leaving 11 bases between. CDR3: CASKPGTTDTQYF. The CDR3 nucleotides read TGTGCCAGCAAGCCTGGGACAACAGATACGCAGTATTTT.

The rearrangement links TRBV4-1 to TRBJ2-6, with no clear D. V lost 4 bases and J 2 bases, leaving 9 bases between the germline ends. This CDR3 contains 15 residues. CDR1 MGHRA and CDR2 YSYEKL come from the germline V gene. CDR3 nucleotides: TGCGCCAGCAGCCCCCCCGCAACTGGGGCCAACGTCCTGACTTTC. Translation gives CASSPPATGANVLTF.

Only one count was recorded for this clonotype. The chain couples TRBV7-9 to TRBJ1-2, with D unclear. Trimming shortened V by 0 bases and J by 7 bases, and 9 bases separated the two germline ends. This CDR3 comprises 13 residues. CDR1 is SEHNR and CDR2 is FQNEAQ in the germline V gene (reference sequence). CDR3 amino acids: CASSLAGESGYTF. CDR3 in DNA: TGTGCCAGCAGCTTAGCCGGGGAGAGTGGCTACACCTTC.

This clonotype has just a few counts. The chain has TRBV4-3 and TRBJ2-3; D unresolved. The CDR3 length is 15 residues. V lost 0 bases, J lost 1 base, and 8 bases lay in between. Germline loops: CDR1 LGHNA, CDR2 YSLEER. The CDR3 DNA reads as TGCGCCAGCAGCCAAGAGACCTTCGGCACAGATACGCAGTATTTT. This encodes CASSQETFGTDTQYF.

This clonotype was detected ten times or more. The rearrangement uses TRBV7-2 and TRBJ2-3, with 7 bases fitting TRBD2. CDR1 SGHTA and CDR2 FQGNSA come from the germline V gene. The CDR3 has 15 residues. Trimming cost V 5 bases and J 4 bases; bases outside gene matches: 9. CDR3 sequence reads: CASSQLATSPDTQYF. The CDR3 DNA reads TGTGCCAGCAGCCAACTAGCGACCAGCCCAGATACGCAGTATTTT. Together with reference TRBV7-2 and TRBJ2-3, the CDR3 gives the full variable domain: GAGVSQSPSNKVTEKGKDVELRCDPISGHTALYWYRQSLGQGLEFLIYFQGNSAPDKSGLPSDRFSAERTGGSVSTLTIQRTQQEDSAVYLCASSQLATSPDTQYFGPGTRLTVL.

The gene calls are TRBV7-9 and TRBJ2-3; D might be TRBD1 (5 bases). V was trimmed by 3 bases and J by 2 bases, leaving 12 bases between them. This CDR3 contains 15 residues. CDR1 and CDR2 from the germline V gene are SEHNR and FQNEAQ (reference sequence). The CDR3 DNA reads as TGTGCCAGCAGCTTTCGACAGCCGGACACAGATACGCAGTATTTT. Its translation is CASSFRQPDTDTQYF.

The rearrangement uses TRBV29-1 and TRBJ2-5; TRBD1 matches 11 bases. V gave up 6 bases and J gave up 2 bases; unmatched junction bases: 2. This CDR3 has 13 residues. Germline V gene sequence: CDR1 SQVTM, CDR2 ANQGSEA. DNA for the CDR3: TGCAGCGTCGGGGACAGGGGGCAAGAGACCCAGTACTTC. Its translation is CSVGDRGQETQYF.

This clonotype was picked up many times. The chain uses TRBV6-5 and TRBJ2-7; a possible D gene is TRBD1 (5 bases). The V end lost 6 bases, the J end lost 7 bases, and 13 bases lay between the germline ends. This CDR3 comprises 12 residues. The germline V gene encodes CDR1 MNHEY and CDR2 SVGAGI. CDR3 DNA: TGTGCCAGCAGCTACACAGGTGAGGAGCAGTACTTC. Translating gives CASSYTGEEQYF.

The V and J genes are TRBV19 and TRBJ2-1, with 14 bases lining up with TRBD2. With 4 bases clipped from V and 8 bases from J, the junction kept 10 bases outside the gene matches. The CDR3 runs 17 residues. Germline CDR1 is LNHDA and CDR2 is SQIVND (reference sequence). CDR3 nucleotide sequence: TGTGCCAGTAGTACGCAGGCGGGGACTAGCGGGGGACATGAGCAGTTCTTC. The encoded protein is CASSTQAGTSGGHEQFF.

V usage is TRBV20-1 and J usage is TRBJ2-7, with 7 bases aligning to TRBD1. Germline V gene data show CDR1 as DFQATT and CDR2 as SNEGSKA (reference sequence). J was trimmed by 2 bases and V by 6 bases; bases with no gene match: 7. The CDR3 spans 13 residues. The CDR3 DNA reads TGCAGTGCAGGGGGCAGGACCGCCTACGAGCAGTACTTC. This translates into CSAGGRTAYEQYF.

Comment on this clonotype: A much larger clone lies a single base off, so this may be a read error. The chain has TRBV10-3 and TRBJ2-7, with D possibly being TRBD2 (5 bases). The CDR3 has 14 residues. Germline loops: CDR1 ENHRY, CDR2 SYGVKD. Written as DNA, the CDR3 is TGTGCCATCAGAGAGTCGGGGATATCCTACGGGCAGTACTTC. Its protein is CAIRESGISYGQYF.

For this clonotype: Since a much larger clone is just one base distant, this may be a read error. The rearrangement links TRBV6-5 to TRBJ2-1; tentative D call: TRBD1 (6 bases). The CDR3 has 16 amino acids. Germline CDR1 and CDR2: MNHEY and SVGAGI. Trimming left V 0 bases short and J 1 base short, with 10 bases between. CDR3 loop: CASSYSGATSYNEQFF. CDR3 coding DNA: TGTGCCAGCAGTTACTCGGGGGCGACTTCCTACAATGAGCAGTTCTTC.

As regards this clonotype: Given a much more abundant clone one base away, this may be a read error. V and J are TRBV29-1 and TRBJ2-1; weak D call: TRBD1 (5 bases). This CDR3 has 13 residues. The V end lost 3 bases, the J end lost 13 bases, and 19 bases lay between the germline ends. Germline V gene data show CDR1 as SQVTM and CDR2 as ANQGSEA. This chain's CDR3 is CSVDRVYGETQFF. CDR3 DNA: TGCAGCGTTGACAGGGTATACGGAGAGACCCAGTTCTTC.

Concerning this clonotype itself: This may arise from a read error, as a much more abundant clone is one base away. This rearrangement joins TRBV29-1 to TRBJ2-1; 10 bases match TRBD1. Germline CDR1 reads SQVTM; CDR2 reads ANQGSEA. The CDR3 runs 15 residues. In nucleotides, the CDR3 is TGCAGCGTTGACTCTGTGGACAGGGGGAGCAATGAGCGGTTCTTC. It encodes CSVDSVDRGSNERFF.

This clonotype was counted at least ten times. V usage is TRBV6-6 and J usage is TRBJ2-7; TRBD2 is a possible D gene (6 bases). Germline loops: CDR1 MNHNY, CDR2 SVGAGI (reference sequence). The CDR3 consists of 14 residues. With 10 bases removed from V and 2 bases from J, the gap between germline ends came to 18 bases. The CDR3 sequence: CATRVAGTTYEQYF. CDR3 nucleotides: TGTGCCACCCGCGTCGCGGGGACGACCTACGAGCAGTACTTC.